The 31 T cell receptor beta chains below come from one sample, sequenced in a study of cytomegalovirus exposure and HLA in healthy donors. A multiplex PCR was run with 60 Vbeta primers and 13 Jbeta primers. Measured with immunoSEQ multiplex PCR; TCRdb has only the in-frame clones, and not every one. The sample includes 160,000 or so clones, around 80% of them seen just once. The sequencing sample was made of PBMCs. These receptors were taken from a man between 40 and 49 years old in good health and CMV-seronegative.

The chain couples TRBV30 to TRBJ2-2, with D hard to call. The germline V gene has CDR1 GTSNPN and CDR2 SVGIG (reference sequence). The CDR3 is made up of 13 amino acids. Trimming removed 1 base from V and 4 bases from J, with 7 bases in between. This chain's CDR3 is CAWSDSFTGELFF. DNA for the CDR3: TGTGCCTGGAGTGACTCCTTCACCGGGGAGCTGTTTTTT.

The chain uses TRBV7-3 and TRBJ2-7, with a weak D call TRBD2 (5 bases). Germline lookup yields CDR1 SGHTA and CDR2 FQGTGA. The CDR3 is 13 amino acids. Trimming left V 0 bases short and J 8 bases short, with 11 bases between. The CDR3 DNA sequence: TGTGCCAGCAGCTTAACGAGGGCAGACAAGCAGTACTTC. Residues: CASSLTRADKQYF.

The J gene is TRBJ2-5, the V gene TRBV12-5; D not certain. Germline lookup yields CDR1 LGHNT and CDR2 FRNRAP. This CDR3 contains 14 residues. Deletions cut 2 bases from V and 5 bases from J, with 12 bases between. The CDR3 DNA sequence: TGTGCTAGTGGTTTGAACCCAGGATGGGAGACCCAGTACTTC. Translation gives CASGLNPGWETQYF.

In DNA form, the CDR3 reads TGTGCCATCAAGGGACAGGAGAATGAAAAACTGTTTTTT. Its protein product is CAIKGQENEKLFF. The chain carries TRBV10-3 and TRBJ1-4, with 8 bases lining up with TRBD1. From germline, CDR1 is ENHRY and CDR2 SYGVKD. The CDR3 extends over 13 amino acids. The trim removed 7 bases at V and 5 bases at J, leaving 3 bases unmatched.

The rearrangement links TRBV4-2 to TRBJ1-6, with 9 bases matching TRBD1. After removal of 0 bases from V and 11 bases from J, the junction contained 2 bases not matched to a gene. The CDR3 runs 14 residues. CDR1 and CDR2 from the germline V gene are LGHNA and YNFKEQ. DNA for the CDR3: TGTGCCAGCAGCCAAGAGACAGGGGGTCCACCCCTCCACTTT. Encoded protein: CASSQETGGPPLHF.

Remarks on this clone: Different DNA sequences within this sample yield the same CDR3. The chain carries TRBV4-3 and TRBJ2-2; 8 nucleotides agree with TRBD1. The V segment lost 0 bases and the J segment 4 bases; nucleotides outside the gene matches: 1. Germline assignment: CDR1 LGHNA and CDR2 YSLEER. CDR3 size: 15 residues. As DNA, the CDR3 is TGCGCCAGCAGCCAAGACAGGGGGCTCACCGGGGAGCTGTTTTTT. Translation gives CASSQDRGLTGELFF.

CDR3 loop: CASSLGQGRDTQYF. CDR3 sequence (DNA): TGTGCCAGCAGCTTGGGACAGGGGAGAGATACGCAGTATTTT. The rearrangement joins TRBV7-6 to TRBJ2-3; 10 positions match TRBD1. CDR1 SGHVS and CDR2 FNYEAQ come from the germline V gene. The CDR3 extends over 14 amino acids. Trimming took 3 bases from V and 5 from J; bases not matched to a gene: 2.

This chain connects TRBV15 to TRBJ2-1; possible D gene TRBD1, 5 bases. V lost 1 base and J 5 bases, leaving 9 bases between the germline ends. CDR3 length: 14 amino acids. Germline CDR1 and CDR2: LNHNV and YYDKDF (reference sequence). The CDR3 coding sequence is TGTGCCACCAGCAGAGGGACAAGAGACAATGAGCAGTTCTTC. It is translated as CATSRGTRDNEQFF.

This clone turned up a few times. The rearrangement uses TRBV7-9 and TRBJ2-5; perhaps TRBD2 as D (5 bases). V was shortened by 5 bases and J by 0 bases, with 13 bases between the two germline ends. The CDR3 extends over 15 amino acids. Germline CDR1 and CDR2: SEHNR and FQNEAQ (reference sequence). The CDR3 sequence: CASSPKRRYQETQYF. DNA of the CDR3: TGTGCCAGCAGCCCTAAGCGGCGGTACCAAGAGACCCAGTACTTC.

V gene TRBV11-2 combines with J gene TRBJ1-4, with D possibly matching TRBD1 (5 bases). The CDR3 runs to 14 residues. V lost 0 bases, J lost 7 bases, and 9 bases lay in between. Germline CDR1 reads SGHAT; CDR2 reads FQNNGV. The CDR3 loop reads CASSLDRVSEKLFF. The CDR3, as DNA: TGTGCCAGCAGCTTAGACAGGGTCTCTGAAAAACTGTTTTTT.

The gene calls are TRBV2 and TRBJ2-1; TRBD2 aligns across 11 bases. The CDR3 is 15 residues long. Germline CDR1 is SNHLY and CDR2 is FYNNEI. The V gene end was trimmed by 5 bases and the J gene end by 7 bases; junction bases not matched to a gene: 7. The CDR3 is CASSLLAGGSNEQFF. In nucleotides, the CDR3 is TGTGCCAGCAGTCTTCTAGCGGGGGGTTCGAATGAGCAGTTCTTC.

This chain links TRBV7-8 with TRBJ1-4, with D perhaps TRBD1 (5 bases). Looked up from germline, CDR1 is SGHVS and CDR2 is FQNEAQ. Trimming pared 3 bases from V and 5 bases from J, leaving 16 bases between. CDR3 length: 16 residues. CDR3 nucleotides: TGTGCCAGCAGCTTCCCGTTTGGGGGGAGGAATGAAAAACTGTTTTTT. Its protein is CASSFPFGGRNEKLFF.

The table lists this clone with a few counts. The chain recombines TRBV18 with TRBJ1-1; D is perhaps TRBD1 (5 bases). CDR1 and CDR2 from the germline V gene are KGHSH and LQKENI. The ends were cut back, 6 bases at V and 2 bases at J, with 10 bases in the middle. This CDR3 contains 13 residues. In nucleotides, the CDR3 is TGTGCCAGCTCGGCAGGGCCAAACACTGAAGCTTTCTTT. It yields the protein CASSAGPNTEAFF.

The genes are TRBV30 and TRBJ2-5; D gene uncertain. Germline values: CDR1 GTSNPN, CDR2 SVGIG (reference sequence). Deletions cut 2 bases from V and 5 bases from J, with 12 bases between. This CDR3 has 13 amino acids. The CDR3 sequence is CAWSLSSRETQYF. CDR3 in DNA: TGTGCCTGGAGTCTTTCAAGTCGGGAGACCCAGTACTTC. Full variable domain (remainder filled in from reference TRBV30 and TRBJ2-5): SQTIHQWPATLVQPVGSPLSLECTVEGTSNPNLYWYRQAAGRGLQLLFYSVGIGQISSEVPQNLSASRPQDRQFILSSKKLLLSDSGFYLCAWSLSSRETQYFGPGTRLLVL.

This clone was counted once. The V and J genes are TRBV2 and TRBJ2-1; D remains ambiguous. This CDR3 is 11 amino acids long. CDR1 and CDR2 (germline): SNHLY, FYNNEI. Trimming pared 7 bases from V and 7 bases from J, leaving 8 bases between. The CDR3 DNA follows: TGTGCCAGCACGTACGGTAATGAGCAGTTCTTC. This encodes CASTYGNEQFF. The whole variable domain, remainder taken from reference TRBV2 and TRBJ2-1, is EPEVTQTPSHQVTQMGQEVILRCVPISNHLYFYWYRQILGQKVEFLVSFYNNEISEKSEIFDDQFSVERPDGSNFTLKIRSTKLEDSAMYFCASTYGNEQFFGPGTRLTVL.

This chain connects TRBV30 to TRBJ2-1; 7 positions agree with TRBD2. The CDR3 covers 14 residues. Germline lookup yields CDR1 GTSNPN and CDR2 SVGIG (reference sequence). V lost 5 bases to trimming and J lost 1 base; unmatched junction nucleotides: 5. The DNA for the CDR3 is TGTGCCTGGGGGGAGGGATTATCCTACAATGAGCAGTTCTTC. This sequence encodes CAWGEGLSYNEQFF. Full variable domain (rest looked up from reference TRBV30 and TRBJ2-1): SQTIHQWPATLVQPVGSPLSLECTVEGTSNPNLYWYRQAAGRGLQLLFYSVGIGQISSEVPQNLSASRPQDRQFILSSKKLLLSDSGFYLCAWGEGLSYNEQFFGPGTRLTVL.

The chain joins TRBV6-1 to TRBJ2-3; 8 bases align to TRBD2. V gave up 7 bases and J gave up 3 bases; unmatched junction bases: 3. The CDR3 contains 13 residues. CDR1 and CDR2 from the germline V gene are MNHNS and SASEGT. The CDR3 bases are TGTGCCAGCACAAGCGGGAGTACAGATACGCAGTATTTT. Its translation is CASTSGSTDTQYF.

The chain links TRBV7-9 to TRBJ1-6, with 8 bases lining up with TRBD1. Germline V gene data show CDR1 as SEHNR and CDR2 as FQNEAQ (reference sequence). V lost 0 bases and J lost 10; bases outside the gene matches: 5. The CDR3 length is 15 residues. The CDR3 DNA reads as TGTGCCAGCAGCTTAGCGTTGACAGGGGACTCACCCCTCCACTTT. Translating gives CASSLALTGDSPLHF.

The chain uses TRBV5-4 and TRBJ2-3; D gene ambiguous. The V gene lost 4 bases and the J gene lost 0 bases, with 12 bases spanning the gap. Germline V lookup: CDR1 SGHNT, CDR2 YYREEE (reference sequence). This CDR3 region has 15 residues. The CDR3 DNA sequence: TGTGCCAGCAGCCTGCGACTGGAGAGCACAGATACGCAGTATTTT. This encodes CASSLRLESTDTQYF. Using reference TRBV5-4 and TRBJ2-3 for the parts outside the CDR3, the full variable domain is ETGVTQSPTHLIKTRGQQVTLRCSSQSGHNTVSWYQQALGQGPQFIFQYYREEENGRGNFPPRFSGLQFPNYSSELNVNALELDDSALYLCASSLRLESTDTQYFGPGTRLTVL.

This sequence joins TRBV18 and TRBJ1-1; TRBD1 is a possible D gene (5 bases). Germline lookup yields CDR1 KGHSH and CDR2 LQKENI. The CDR3 has 14 residues. Trimming removed 1 base at V and 5 bases at J, with 11 bases between. The CDR3 here is CASSPQGLGTEAFF. As DNA, the CDR3 is TGTGCCAGCTCACCACAGGGGCTTGGGACTGAAGCTTTCTTT.

This clone was seen once. J is TRBJ1-3 and V is TRBV11-2; possibly TRBD1 for D (5 bases). CDR1 and CDR2 (germline): SGHAT, FQNNGV. CDR3 length: 16 amino acids. Trimming removed 5 bases from V and 0 bases from J, with 14 bases in between. The CDR3 loop is CASSQLAGSSGNTIYF. The CDR3 DNA reads TGTGCCAGCAGCCAGTTAGCAGGGTCCTCTGGAAACACCATATATTTT. The variable domain in full, with the rest retrieved from reference TRBV11-2 and TRBJ1-3, is EAGVAQSPRYKIIEKRQSVAFWCNPISGHATLYWYQQILGQGPKLLIQFQNNGVVDDSQLPKDRFSAERLKGVDSTLKIQPAKLEDSAVYLCASSQLAGSSGNTIYFGEGSWLTVV.

In DNA, the CDR3 is TGTGCCAGCAGCCACGGGGGGGCTCCCGGGGAGCTGTTTTTT. It is translated as CASSHGGAPGELFF. V and J are TRBV6-5 and TRBJ1-3; 8 bases are a match to TRBD2. The better agreement between TRBJ2-2 and the DNA end casts doubt on the J call. Per germline, CDR1 MNHEY and CDR2 SVGAGI. This CDR3 contains 14 residues.

J is TRBJ2-7 and V is TRBV18; 8 nucleotides align to TRBD2. The CDR3 loop spans 14 amino acids. Germline CDR1 KGHSH, CDR2 LQKENI. The V gene end was trimmed by 6 bases and the J gene end by 2 bases; junction bases not matched to a gene: 6. The CDR3 region is CASSPGLAAYEQYF. The DNA of the CDR3 is TGTGCCAGCTCCCCCGGACTAGCAGCCTACGAGCAGTACTTC. Variable domain in full (rest from reference TRBV18 and TRBJ2-7): NAGVMQNPRHLVRRRGQEARLRCSPMKGHSHVYWYRQLPEEGLKFMVYLQKENIIDESGMPKERFSAEFPKEGPSILRIQQVVRGDSAAYFCASSPGLAAYEQYFGPGTRLTVT.

The chain uses TRBV27 and TRBJ1-6; D is unresolved. This CDR3 is 17 amino acids long. Germline V lookup: CDR1 MNHEY, CDR2 SMNVEV (reference sequence). V lost 3 bases, J lost 2 bases, and 14 bases lay in between. The CDR3 DNA is TGTGCCAGCAGTTTCTCGGGCGGGGTCACCTATAATTCACCCCTCCACTTT. It codes for CASSFSGGVTYNSPLHF.

This clone was seen a single time. The V call is TRBV7-2, the J call TRBJ1-1, with D maybe TRBD1 (6 bases). CDR3 length: 13 amino acids. From germline, CDR1 is SGHTA and CDR2 FQGNSA. V was clipped by 8 bases and J by 0 bases, with 10 bases between them. CDR3 nucleotides: TGTGCCAGCCGGACAGCTCTGAACACTGAAGCTTTCTTT. This encodes CASRTALNTEAFF.

This chain links TRBV18 with TRBJ1-2, with 7 bases that match TRBD1. After removal of 0 bases from V and 6 bases from J, the junction contained 7 bases not matched to a gene. The CDR3 is made up of 15 amino acids. In germline, CDR1 is KGHSH, CDR2 LQKENI. The CDR3 spells CASSPPETGFDGYTF. The DNA for the CDR3 is TGTGCCAGCTCACCACCGGAGACAGGGTTCGATGGCTACACCTTC.

Regarding this clone: An end of the junction does not agree with germline; a read error may underlie this. The V gene is TRBV7-9, the J gene TRBJ1-5; 7 bases agree with TRBD1. This CDR3 region has 17 residues. Germline CDR1 is SEHNR and CDR2 is FQNEAQ (reference sequence). The DNA of the CDR3 is TGTTCCAGCAGCTTTGGGGCAGGGGGAAATAGCAATCAGCCCCAGCATTTT. This translates into CSSSFGAGGNSNQPQHF.

CDR3 bases: TGTGCCAGTACCGGTTGGAGTCAAGGCAACTACGAGCAGTACTTC. The encoded protein is CASTGWSQGNYEQYF. The genes are TRBV19 and TRBJ2-7, with D uncertain. The V end lost 7 bases, the J end lost 3 bases, and 19 bases lay between the germline ends. The V gene's germline CDR1 is LNHDA and CDR2 SQIVND (reference sequence). The CDR3 loop spans 15 amino acids.

This clone was recorded a few times. This chain connects TRBV5-1 to TRBJ2-7; D might be TRBD1 (6 bases). CDR1 and CDR2 from the germline V gene are SGHRS and YFSETQ. The CDR3 is 14 residues long. Deletions cut 4 bases from V and 2 bases from J, with 13 bases between. The CDR3 sequence: CASSPEAGAYEQYF. The DNA of the CDR3 is TGCGCCAGCAGCCCCGAGGCAGGGGCCTACGAGCAGTACTTC.

V is TRBV5-1 and J is TRBJ2-7, with 9 bases lining up with TRBD2. With V trimmed by 0 bases and J by 3 bases, 7 bases remained unmatched. Germline V gene lookup returns CDR1 SGHRS and CDR2 YFSETQ. The CDR3 is made up of 16 amino acids. In DNA, the CDR3 is TGCGCCAGCAGCTTGGCCCTGGGTAGCGGGGGCTACGAGCAGTACTTC. It codes for CASSLALGSGGYEQYF.

The chain combines TRBV6-5 with TRBJ1-6; maybe TRBD1 (5 bases). The CDR3 consists of 13 residues. Germline lookup yields CDR1 MNHEY and CDR2 SVGAGI. V was pared by 10 bases and J by 5 bases, with 12 bases between. The CDR3 DNA follows: TGTGCCACGTGCAAAGGGGATAATTCACCCCTCCACTTT. This translates into CATCKGDNSPLHF.